The clone carrying this T cell receptor (beta chain) was found many times. What it binds is not known. The data were taken from a study of T cells in Graves' hyperthyroidism and ophthalmopathy. Points from the study as a whole: Clonotypes that were expanded in thyroid above 0.001 mostly appeared in blood too.

There are 15 residues in the CDR3. Per germline, CDR1 SGHTA and CDR2 FQGNSA. V lost 3 bases to trimming and J lost 3 bases, with 14 bases between them. RNA transcripts served as the template for amplifying TCR beta CDR3 regions. The HTBI primer set served for first-round RT-PCR of the TCR CDR3. TCRdb reanalysed the multiplex PCR reads using MiXCR and keeps one entry per CDR3 protein. The sample shows about 360,000 distinct CDR3 sequences, roughly 19% of them seen only once. This TCR came from a woman younger than 30 with Graves' hyperthyroidism. Sequenced: blood. The chain joins TRBV7-2 to TRBJ2-5, with D possibly being TRBD2 (7 bases). CDR3 loop: CASSFLAGAEETQYF. CDR3 coding DNA: TGTGCCAGCAGCTTCTTGGCGGGGGCTGAAGAGACCCAGTACTTC.